The T cell receptor (beta chain) described here comes from a study of cytomegalovirus exposure and HLA in healthy donors. This CDR3 spans 15 amino acids. J gave up 12 bases and V 4 bases, and 14 bases lay outside the gene matches. The germline CDR1 and CDR2 sequences are KGHSH and LQKENI. Study conclusions and caveats: A later analysis, which compared TCR beta chains of equal frequency, found the HLA-associated ones more clonally expanded. About 87% or about 30% of the time was how often most TCR beta V segments were productive, according to an earlier analysis. It was reportedly the case that the classifier diagnosed cytomegalovirus status with high specificity and sensitivity.

With respect to this clone: The target antigen is unknown.

PCR involved 60 Vbeta and 13 Jbeta primers. Clones were read by immunoSEQ multiplex PCR, and TCRdb kept only the in-frame ones, dropping some. Its table lists tens of thousands of clones. V gene TRBV18 combines with J gene TRBJ2-2; 7 nucleotides align to TRBD1. This TCR came from a human donor in good health. Input material: PBMCs. The CDR3: CASSQSGTADNKLFF. CDR3 DNA sequence: TGTGCCAGCTCACAATCGGGGACAGCCGATAATAAGCTGTTTTTT.